The 18 T cell receptor beta chains in this list originate from one sample, sequenced in a study of T cell repertoires in cytomegalovirus infection. Which antigens these TCRs recognize remains unknown. Via MiXCR, TCRdb re-called the reads, giving one row per CDR3 protein. The data contain some 800,000 distinct CDR3 sequences, about 30% of them singletons. Sample: cultured CD8+ T cells from PBMCs, taken from culture after CMV antigen stimulation. The receptors shown here come from a human donor in good health (CMV status not recorded). Some clones in this sample may be carry-over from other donors' samples.

The chain combines TRBV10-1 with TRBJ2-5; 8 positions agree with TRBD1. The CDR3 spans 16 residues. CDR1 is WNHNN, CDR2 SYGVQD, per germline (reference sequence). The junction had 10 bases not matched to a gene; V was cut back by 2 bases and J by 5 bases. The CDR3: CASSETRTGYAETQYF. CDR3 nucleotides: TGCGCCAGCAGTGAGACTCGGACAGGGTATGCGGAGACCCAGTACTTC.

This clonotype was observed many times. This chain uses TRBV7-8 with TRBJ2-1, with TRBD1 matching 7 bases. Germline V gene lookup returns CDR1 SGHVS and CDR2 FQNEAQ. This CDR3 comprises 15 residues. V lost 5 bases, J lost 4 bases, and 8 bases stayed unmatched. CDR3 protein: CASSINRGLYNEQFF. The CDR3 region has the DNA TGTGCCAGCAGCATAAACAGGGGCCTTTACAATGAGCAGTTCTTC.

The chain carries TRBV5-4 and TRBJ2-7, with D perhaps TRBD2 (5 bases). This CDR3 is 13 amino acids long. V lost 5 bases and J 5 bases, leaving 14 bases between the germline ends. The germline V gene has CDR1 SGHNT and CDR2 YYREEE (reference sequence). CDR3 nucleotide sequence: TGTGCCAGCAGTCCACCGGGGTTAAACGAGCAGTACTTC. Residues: CASSPPGLNEQYF.

V usage is TRBV12-5 and J usage is TRBJ1-3; D uncertain. Trimming pared 3 bases from V and 6 bases from J, leaving 15 bases between. The germline CDR1 and CDR2 sequences are LGHNT and FRNRAP. CDR3 length: 15 residues. CDR3 region: CASGFDGPGENTIYF. CDR3 in DNA: TGTGCTAGTGGTTTTGACGGCCCCGGCGAAAACACCATATATTTT. Drawing the rest from reference TRBV12-5 and TRBJ1-3, the complete variable domain is DARVTQTPRHKVTEMGQEVTMRCQPILGHNTVFWYRQTMMQGLELLAYFRNRAPLDDSGMPKDRFSAEMPDATLATLKIQPSEPRDSAVYFCASGFDGPGENTIYFGEGSWLTVV.

In its sample, this clonotype was seen a few times. This chain connects TRBV19 to TRBJ1-5, with D perhaps TRBD1 (5 bases). The length of the CDR3 is 13 residues. Per germline, CDR1 LNHDA and CDR2 SQIVND (reference sequence). V dropped 10 bases and J dropped 6 bases, with 16 bases sitting between them. The DNA for the CDR3 is TGTGCCACTGCAGGGACTGGCTCTCAGCCCCAGCATTTT. This sequence encodes CATAGTGSQPQHF.

This chain links TRBV6-6 with TRBJ2-7, with 12 nucleotides matching TRBD1. With V trimmed by 6 bases and J by 2 bases, 2 bases remained unmatched. From germline, CDR1 is MNHNY and CDR2 SVGAGI (reference sequence). The CDR3 runs to 14 residues. CDR3 bases: TGTGCCAGCAGGGGACAGGGGGCGACCTACGAGCAGTACGTC. Encoded protein: CASRGQGATYEQYV.

As concerns this clonotype: Mismatch with germline at one junction end may stem from a read error. The chain carries TRBV7-7 and TRBJ2-7; possibly TRBD1 for D (5 bases). Germline-derived CDR1 and CDR2 are SSHAT and FNYEAQ (reference sequence). The CDR3 has 14 residues. The CDR3 spells CASSLGVDSYEQYF. DNA for the CDR3: TGTGCTAGCAGCTTAGGGGTAGACTCCTACGAGCAGTACTTC.

V usage is TRBV7-2 and J usage is TRBJ1-1; D possibly corresponds to TRBD1 (6 bases). V gave up 1 base and J gave up 1 base, with 19 bases separating them. This CDR3 has 18 residues. Germline CDR1 reads SGHTA; CDR2 reads FQGNSA. The CDR3 is CTSSLDLGALATNTEAFF. The CDR3 nucleotides read TGTACCAGCAGCTTAGACTTGGGGGCCCTTGCCACGAACACTGAAGCTTTCTTT.

The gene calls are TRBV5-1 and TRBJ2-3; TRBD2 matches at 8 bases. The germline V gene encodes CDR1 SGHRS and CDR2 YFSETQ. J gave up 6 bases and V 4 bases, and 10 bases lay outside the gene matches. The CDR3 has 15 amino acids. The CDR3 here is CASSKDPPGGDTQYF. CDR3 in DNA: TGCGCCAGCAGCAAGGACCCTCCGGGAGGGGATACGCAGTATTTT.

In its sample, this clonotype was seen a few times. The rearrangement uses TRBV27 and TRBJ2-2; maybe TRBD1 (6 bases). In germline, CDR1 is MNHEY, CDR2 SMNVEV (reference sequence). This CDR3 is built from 15 residues. V was cut by 5 bases and J by 0 bases, with 10 bases left in between. Here the CDR3 reads CASSGDTSNTGELFF. CDR3 DNA sequence: TGTGCCAGCAGTGGGGACACGTCGAACACCGGGGAGCTGTTTTTT.

V and J are TRBV25-1 and TRBJ2-1; TRBD1 is a possible D gene (5 bases). The CDR3 runs 14 residues. V gave up 7 bases and J gave up 9 bases, with 19 bases separating them. Germline V gene lookup returns CDR1 MGHDK and CDR2 SYGVNS. CDR3 sequence (DNA): TGTGCCAGCATTGCAGGGTCGGCATCGGGTGAGCAGTTCTTC. Translated: CASIAGSASGEQFF. Drawing the rest from reference TRBV25-1 and TRBJ2-1, the complete variable domain is EADIYQTPRYLVIGTGKKITLECSQTMGHDKMYWYQQDPGMELHLIHYSYGVNSTEKGDLSSESTVSRIRTEHFPLTLESARPSHTSQYLCASIAGSASGEQFFGPGTRLTVL.

V is TRBV24-1 and J is TRBJ1-1; unclear D gene. Germline CDR1 KGHDR, CDR2 SFDVKD. The V end lost 5 bases, the J end lost 7 bases, and 13 bases lay between the germline ends. This CDR3 has 13 residues. CDR3 sequence reads: CATSVGGTNEAFF. The CDR3, as DNA: TGTGCCACCAGTGTCGGAGGAACAAATGAAGCTTTCTTT.

V is TRBV4-1 and J is TRBJ1-3; maybe TRBD1 (5 bases). V dropped 4 bases and J dropped 2 bases, with 9 bases sitting between them. This CDR3 region has 14 residues. In germline, CDR1 is MGHRA, CDR2 YSYEKL. CDR3 in amino acids: CASSPTAAGNTIYF. The DNA of the CDR3 is TGCGCCAGCAGCCCGACAGCGGCTGGAAACACCATATATTTT.

The CDR3, as DNA: TGTGCCAGCAGTCCCATAGGGAATCAGCCCCAGCATTTT. Its protein is CASSPIGNQPQHF. V is TRBV27 and J is TRBJ1-5, with no clear D. V was shortened by 5 bases and J by 4 bases, with 9 bases between the two germline ends. The CDR3 length is 13 residues. CDR1 and CDR2 from the germline V gene are MNHEY and SMNVEV (reference sequence).

In DNA, the CDR3 is TGCAGTGCTAGAGATGGGACAGGGAGTGTAGGATATGGCTACACCTTC. Its protein is CSARDGTGSVGYGYTF. The chain carries TRBV20-1 and TRBJ1-2, with 9 bases aligning to TRBD1. Unmatched junction bases numbered 10, after V lost 0 bases and J lost 5 bases. The CDR3 covers 16 residues. Germline CDR1 is DFQATT and CDR2 is SNEGSKA (reference sequence).

This clonotype was seen repeatedly, ten times or more. The chain links TRBV12-3 or TRBV12-4 to TRBJ1-2, with TRBD1 matching over 7 bases. The V segment lost 6 bases and the J segment 5 bases; nucleotides outside the gene matches: 9. There are 14 residues in the CDR3. DNA of the CDR3: TGTGCCAGCAGCCCCGGGACAGTTGGATATGGCTACACCTTC. It translates to CASSPGTVGYGYTF.

This clonotype was seen more than once but under ten times. The chain uses TRBV20-1 and TRBJ2-5, with D perhaps matching TRBD1 or TRBD2 (5 bases each). The CDR3 has 15 amino acids. From germline, CDR1 is DFQATT and CDR2 SNEGSKA (reference sequence). Trimming removed 0 bases at V and 2 bases at J, with 13 bases between. The CDR3 protein is CSARDSRDPQETQYF. In DNA, the CDR3 is TGCAGTGCTAGAGATTCGAGGGACCCACAAGAGACCCAGTACTTC.

This clonotype appeared many times. The chain carries TRBV20-1 and TRBJ2-3, with D tentatively TRBD1 or TRBD2 (6 bases each). Germline V gives CDR1 DFQATT, CDR2 SNEGSKA (reference sequence). The CDR3 length is 16 residues. V was shortened by 0 bases and J by 4 bases, with 17 bases between the two germline ends. CDR3 sequence reads: CSARDLRRGEADTQYF. The CDR3 DNA reads TGCAGTGCTAGAGATTTGCGGAGGGGGGAGGCAGATACGCAGTATTTT.